One and the same sample provided the 18 T cell receptor beta chains below, sequenced in a study of blood T cell repertoires in COVID-19. Clones were sequenced by immunoSEQ multiplex PCR, and TCRdb holds only the in-frame ones, with some missing. The table records 250,000 to 400,000 clones, 90% of them present only once. The material sequenced was peripheral blood. These receptors were taken from a woman aged 30 to 39 with COVID-19, enrolled during active disease.

The V call is TRBV7-3, the J call TRBJ2-1; 7 bases align to TRBD2. Germline V gene lookup returns CDR1 SGHTA and CDR2 FQGTGA. The CDR3 contains 14 residues. Trimming cost V 2 bases and J 6 bases; bases outside gene matches: 4. The CDR3 coding sequence is TGTGCCAGCAGCTTAGGGGGAGGGCCCAATGAGCAGTTCTTC. Protein: CASSLGGGPNEQFF.

The chain employs TRBV4-1 and TRBJ2-3; TRBD1 is a possible D gene (6 bases). The CDR3 totals 16 residues. The ends were cut back, 0 bases at V and 4 bases at J, with 14 bases in the middle. CDR1 and CDR2 (germline): MGHRA, YSYEKL. CDR3 region: CASSQEGEQGPDTQYF. The CDR3, as DNA: TGCGCCAGCAGCCAAGAAGGCGAACAGGGACCAGATACGCAGTATTTT.

This clone was picked up one time. This chain joins TRBV27 and TRBJ1-4, with 9 nucleotides matching TRBD1. Germline CDR1 is MNHEY and CDR2 is SMNVEV (reference sequence). V dropped 6 bases and J dropped 14; count of bases not matched to a gene: 10. The CDR3 sequence is 13 residues long. The CDR3 DNA follows: TGTGCCAGCAGCGCCGGGACAGGGTTTGGTCTGTTTTTT. This codes for CASSAGTGFGLFF.

The chain has TRBV6-1 and TRBJ1-2; tentatively, D is TRBD1 (6 bases). Germline assignment: CDR1 MNHNS and CDR2 SASEGT. Trimming left V 5 bases short and J 2 bases short, with 9 bases between. This CDR3 region has 13 residues. The CDR3 loop is CASSPQGNYGYTF. For the CDR3, the DNA is TGTGCCAGCAGTCCTCAGGGGAACTATGGCTACACCTTC.

The chain combines TRBV4-2 with TRBJ2-3, with TRBD2 identical over 16 bases. V shed 4 bases, J shed 5 bases, and the junction held 12 bases outside the gene matches. CDR3 length: 19 residues. Germline V gives CDR1 LGHNA, CDR2 YNFKEQ. The CDR3 spells CASSPLPGLAGGPGDTQYF. Here the CDR3 DNA reads TGTGCCAGCAGCCCCCTTCCGGGACTAGCGGGAGGGCCGGGAGATACGCAGTATTTT.

The V and J genes are TRBV7-9 and TRBJ2-3; unclear D gene. The CDR3 totals 15 residues. V was trimmed by 1 base and J by 2 bases, leaving 10 bases between them. CDR1 and CDR2 from the germline V gene are SEHNR and FQNEAQ (reference sequence). The DNA for the CDR3 is TGTGCCAGCAGCTTAGTTGGCAGCGACACAGATACGCAGTATTTT. This encodes CASSLVGSDTDTQYF.

The chain joins TRBV11-2 to TRBJ2-2; TRBD1 is a possible D gene (6 bases). The CDR3 is 13 amino acids. The V gene lost 5 bases and the J gene lost 8 bases, with 12 bases spanning the gap. Germline assignment: CDR1 SGHAT and CDR2 FQNNGV. CDR3 DNA: TGTGCCAGCAGCATACAGGGATTAGGGGAGCTGTTTTTT. It is translated as CASSIQGLGELFF.

The chain employs TRBV19 and TRBJ2-7; 7 nucleotides line up with TRBD1. Unmatched junction bases numbered 10, after V lost 5 bases and J lost 3 bases. In germline, CDR1 is LNHDA, CDR2 SQIVND (reference sequence). The CDR3 extends over 15 amino acids. Written as DNA, the CDR3 is TGTGCCAGTAGTGTTACTGGGGGACAGATCTACGAGCAGTACTTC. Translation: CASSVTGGQIYEQYF.

In regard to this clone: Other nucleotide sequences in the sample specify the same CDR3. The chain combines TRBV5-5 with TRBJ1-1; D gene unclear. CDR1 is SGHKS, CDR2 YYEKEE, per germline (reference sequence). The CDR3 spans 13 residues. V lost 0 bases and J lost 0, with 3 bases in between. The CDR3 region has the DNA TGTGCCAGCAGCTTGGCGGTGAACACTGAAGCTTTCTTT. Protein: CASSLAVNTEAFF.

This chain links TRBV19 with TRBJ1-4; 7 nucleotides line up with TRBD1. The CDR3 runs 15 residues. V lost 5 bases to trimming and J lost 6 bases; unmatched junction nucleotides: 9. Germline CDR1 reads LNHDA; CDR2 reads SQIVND (reference sequence). CDR3 nucleotides: TGTGCCAGTAGTCTCAACAGGGGTGAAGATGAAAAACTGTTTTTT. This encodes CASSLNRGEDEKLFF.

For this clone: The same CDR3 also results from other DNA sequences found in this sample. This chain links TRBV7-3 with TRBJ2-2, with 7 bases aligning to TRBD1. The length of the CDR3 is 14 residues. Germline V CDR1 and CDR2: SGHTA, FQGTGA. V gave up 6 bases and J gave up 4 bases; unmatched junction bases: 5. The CDR3 nucleotides are TGTGCCAGCAGTCTGGGACAGCTCACCGGGGAGCTGTTTTTT. As protein: CASSLGQLTGELFF.

This chain joins TRBV2 and TRBJ2-7; D gene unclear. V lost 4 bases to trimming and J lost 0 bases, with 10 bases between them. The V gene's germline CDR1 is SNHLY and CDR2 FYNNEI. The CDR3 extends over 14 amino acids. The CDR3 bases are TGTGCCAGCAGTGTCAGCTACAGCTCCTACGAGCAGTACTTC. It specifies CASSVSYSSYEQYF.

The sample holds a few counts of this clone. V gene TRBV19 combines with J gene TRBJ1-2; D might be TRBD1 (5 bases). Trimming pared 1 base from V and 8 bases from J, leaving 20 bases between. The CDR3 contains 16 residues. Germline values: CDR1 LNHDA, CDR2 SQIVND (reference sequence). CDR3 sequence reads: CASSIGRGPLSHGYTF. The CDR3 DNA sequence: TGTGCCAGTAGTATAGGGCGGGGCCCGCTTTCGCACGGCTACACCTTC.

The chain is built from TRBV5-4 and TRBJ1-1, with TRBD1 matching 7 bases. CDR3 size: 15 residues. Germline CDR1 reads SGHNT; CDR2 reads YYREEE (reference sequence). Germline trimming cut 0 bases from V and 2 bases from J; bases unmatched to any gene: 4. For the CDR3, the DNA is TGTGCCAGCAGCTTGGAACAGGGGCATAACACTGAAGCTTTCTTT. This sequence encodes CASSLEQGHNTEAFF.

This clone was found once. The chain combines TRBV19 with TRBJ2-6; no firm D call. Germline V gene lookup returns CDR1 LNHDA and CDR2 SQIVND (reference sequence). This CDR3 region has 15 residues. V was clipped by 4 bases and J by 0 bases, with 7 bases between them. This CDR3 is CASSTVSSGANVLTF. The CDR3, as DNA: TGTGCCAGTAGTACGGTTAGCTCTGGGGCCAACGTCCTGACTTTC. Based on the CDR3 plus reference TRBV19 and TRBJ2-6, the full variable domain is DGGITQSPKYLFRKEGQNVTLSCEQNLNHDAMYWYRQDPGQGLRLIYYSQIVNDFQKGDIAEGYSVSREKKESFPLTVTSAQKNPTAFYLCASSTVSSGANVLTFGAGSRLTVL.

J is TRBJ2-5 and V is TRBV10-1; D is perhaps TRBD1 (6 bases). Germline-derived CDR1 and CDR2 are WNHNN and SYGVQD (reference sequence). With 3 bases removed from V and 4 bases from J, the gap between germline ends came to 9 bases. The length of the CDR3 is 13 residues. The CDR3 coding sequence is TGCGCCAGCAGTGATTCCAGGGGAGAGACCCAGTACTTC. This translates into CASSDSRGETQYF.

This rearrangement joins TRBV3-1 (or the pseudogene TRBV3-2) to TRBJ2-5; 10 bases match TRBD2. In germline, CDR1 is LGHDT, CDR2 YNNKEL (reference sequence). The J segment lost 2 bases and the V segment lost 0 bases, leaving 9 bases of the junction unmatched. The CDR3 spans 18 residues. CDR3 DNA: TGTGCCAGCAGCCAAGATCCAGCAACTAGCGGGATTCAAGAGACCCAGTACTTC. It is translated as CASSQDPATSGIQETQYF.

The chain couples TRBV11-2 to TRBJ2-2; tentatively, D is TRBD1 (6 bases). Germline V gene data show CDR1 as SGHAT and CDR2 as FQNNGV. The ends were cut back, 3 bases at V and 7 bases at J, with 15 bases in the middle. This CDR3 is 15 amino acids long. The DNA of the CDR3 is TGTGCCAGCAGCTTCAGGGGCGCGGGCTACGGGGAGCTGTTTTTT. Amino acid sequence: CASSFRGAGYGELFF.